Below, one T cell receptor beta chain is given with its context. This clone was detected only once. Its antigen specificity is not known. Per-nucleotide qualities are absent, and no much larger clonotype sits a single base away. The data derive from a study of T cell responses to AZD1222 COVID-19 vaccine listed by TCRdb under 2021. Concerning the study at large: A total of more than 230 trial participants underwent TCR sequencing, of whom about 200 received two doses of AZD1222 and 26 received two doses of the MenACWY control vaccine. Trial participants were enrolled into age subgroups of 18-55, 56-69 and 70-plus years, which contained approximately 150, 28 and 58 TCR-sequenced participants, respectively. General findings and caveats noted by the study authors: After two AZD1222 doses, spike-specific TCR breadth and depth were significantly higher than at day 0 and than in MenACWY recipients. Because no samples from the day 14 peak response were available, repertoires could be characterized only after the peak T cell response. Nearly half of unique spike-specific TCRs reportedly recognized epitopes outside regions mutated in the B.1.351 and B.1.1.7 variants. In the small 56-69-year group, the increase in depth fell short of significance, most likely because of low power. Participants were mostly white British, with more females than males. The authors suggested clonal diversity may have been underestimated. Conclusions about previously exposed vaccinees are limited because only five to seven AZD1222 recipients were SARS-CoV-2 seropositive at baseline. The vaccine-associated CD4 TCRs covered the entire spike protein, and the dominant responses fell in regions 160-218 and 743-854.

The time point label on this specimen signifies: about 28 days (+/-7) after the second vaccine dose. Per the publication, the treatment or condition label means: meningococcal conjugate vaccine given as trial control. Vaccinee samples came from UK trials COV001 and COV002, including a single-blind randomized controlled phase 2/3 trial of AZD1222 (ChAdOx1 nCoV-19) in healthy adults. For TCRbeta chain sequencing, PBMC samples from trial participants were taken at day 0 and at day 28 after the second dose. The CDR3 regions of human TCRbeta chains were subjected to immunosequencing. The published analysis was carried out like this. Repertoire TCRs were matched against a reference library of SARS-CoV-2-specific TCRs generated with the MIRA antigen-specificity platform. Breadth was defined as the fraction of unique TCRs that were SARS-CoV-2-associated. Depth was defined as the fraction of total T cells that were SARS-CoV-2-associated. Using the MIRA data, every spike-specific TCR was mapped to the spike region that the TCR reacted to and assigned to either a CD4 or a CD8 class. Log10-transformed breadth and depth values were compared by one-way ANOVA with Sidak's multiple comparisons tests. What TCRdb holds here is the immuneACCESS table cut down to in-frame rearrangements. Part of the clones is not present; checked against another copy, under half of the missing clones reflect an unresolved V gene, and the others are unexplained. V, J and clone size are taken as reported in that table, and D and trimming were inferred from the DNA itself. The sample records some 190,000 clones, around 94% of which are singletons. 1.7% of the sample belongs to the ten largest clones.

Inclusive of the bounding cysteine and phenylalanine, the CDR3 is 14 residues long. Here the CDR3 DNA is all that survives: 42 bases in frame from base 1. V is cut by 7 bases and J by 2 bases, and the space between the germline ends is 13 bases. Here the sequenced sample was peripheral blood, taken 28 days after the second dose of the MenACWY control vaccine. The chain is encoded by TRBV23-1 joined to TRBJ2-3; the D gene identity is not certain. TRBV23-1 is given ORF status, its function remaining uncertain. This clonotype was sampled from an adult who received the MenACWY meningococcal vaccine as a control. The sequence in DNA is TGCGCCAGCAAGCTACTTGACACCACAGATACGCAGTATTTT. Its translation reads: CASKLLDTTDTQYF.